This is a list of T cell receptor beta chains from one sample in a study of CD8 T cells in ankylosing spondylitis. TCRdb called the 5' RACE reads again in MiXCR, with one record for every CDR3 protein. The table shows some 140,000 distinct CDR3 sequences, with more than 9.5% occurring only once. Sequencing input: blood, either unsorted or a sorted T cell fraction (not recorded which). These receptors all stem from a female donor with ankylosing spondylitis or in good health (not recorded which). CDR3s include the opening cysteine and the closing phenylalanine or tryptophan. Fields, in order: V gene, J gene, CDR3 protein.

TRBV28	TRBJ1-1	CASRLGPNTEAFF
TRBV5-6	TRBJ2-2	CASSYTDFTGSGELFF
TRBV7-2	TRBJ1-5	CASRRAFNQPQHF
TRBV9	TRBJ1-6	CASSGGQGSYNSPLHF
TRBV7-9	TRBJ1-1	CASSRGQGGDTEAFF
TRBV6-5	TRBJ1-2	CASSYGSGERGYTF
TRBV29-1	TRBJ1-5	CSVTGQGGQPQRF
TRBV6-1	TRBJ2-7	CASSESPRGGSYEQYF
TRBV5-1	TRBJ2-1	CASSSRDISYYNEQFF
TRBV12-3/TRBV12-4	TRBJ1-1	CASTSPGMNTEAFF
TRBV5-1	TRBJ1-1	CASSLKGTVNTEAFF
TRBV5-1	TRBJ2-1	CASSFDRASSYNEQFF